This T cell receptor beta chain emerged from a study of cytomegalovirus exposure and HLA in healthy donors. Study-wide context: Researchers found that less than 90% of under 450 genotyped donors fell within the Caucasian-associated ancestry cluster.

Findings of the study overall: The authors confirmed in vitro that a few CMV-associated chains were specific for CMV antigens.

This CDR3 has 14 amino acids. Trimming removed 5 bases from V and 5 bases from J; junction bases left unmatched: 8. CDR1 is MNHEY and CDR2 is SVGAGI in the germline V gene. There were likely unrecorded immune exposures, though donors were nominally healthy when sampled. As regards this clone: Its antigen remains unidentified.

This PCR relied on a set of 60 Vbeta primers and 13 Jbeta primers. Authors' processing steps: As a later analysis found, there were 80 million to 90 million unique TCR beta chains, of which roughly 11 million were shared. Some clones are missing from TCRdb's copy, which holds only in-frame ones; the method was immunoSEQ multiplex PCR. The V and J calls and clone size are taken from that table; D and trimming were inferred from the DNA. The sample carries 90,000 to 140,000 clones, 75% to 90% recorded once. V and J are TRBV6-5 and TRBJ1-1; 7 nucleotides agree with TRBD1. The TCR was taken from a man aged 25-45 years in good health and CMV-seropositive. Sequencing input: PBMCs. This CDR3 reads CASSPLGRGTEAFF. The CDR3 DNA follows: TGTGCCAGCAGTCCCCTCGGCAGGGGGACTGAAGCTTTCTTT.